This T cell receptor (beta chain) was found in a study of CD8+ T cells in alopecia areata. Study findings and constraints: Against the mouse data, patients shared TCRs less clearly, possibly for HLA reasons.

Details on this clone: The antigen is undetermined.

Extracted from the samples, RNA was reverse transcribed into cDNA to serve as the sequencing template. The repertoire was sequenced with immunoSEQ multiplex PCR; TCRdb's copy has only in-frame clones and lacks some. Here the sample spans about 140,000 clones, roughly 86% being singletons. With V trimmed by 5 bases and J by 3 bases, 14 bases remained unmatched. Germline CDR1 is SEHNR and CDR2 is FQNEAQ (reference sequence). The CDR3 contains 18 residues. Treatment given: oral pan-JAK inhibitor, 5-10 mg twice daily. Sequenced material: CD8+ T cells sorted from blood, taken at week 4, from a patient treated with tofacitinib. This receptor was taken from a human donor with alopecia areata. The chain is built from TRBV7-9 and TRBJ2-3; 10 positions match TRBD2. CDR3 nucleotides: TGTGCCAGCAGCCCAGCCCCGGGACTAGCGCGAGAAACAGATACGCAGTATTTT. It encodes CASSPAPGLARETDTQYF.